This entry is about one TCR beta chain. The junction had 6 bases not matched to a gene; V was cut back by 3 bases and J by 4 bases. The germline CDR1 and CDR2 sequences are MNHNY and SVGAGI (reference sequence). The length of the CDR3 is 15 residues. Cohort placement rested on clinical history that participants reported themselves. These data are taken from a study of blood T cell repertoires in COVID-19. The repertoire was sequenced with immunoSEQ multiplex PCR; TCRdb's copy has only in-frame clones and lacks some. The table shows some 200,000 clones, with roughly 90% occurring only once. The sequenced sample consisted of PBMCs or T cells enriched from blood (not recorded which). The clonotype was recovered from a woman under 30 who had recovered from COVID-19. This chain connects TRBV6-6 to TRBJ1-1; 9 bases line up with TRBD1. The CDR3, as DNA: TGTGCCAGCAGTTATACAGGGGGCGCATCCACTGAAGCTTTCTTT. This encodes CASSYTGGASTEAFF.